These 8 T cell receptor beta chains came from one sample sequenced in a study of T cell responses to AZD1222 COVID-19 vaccine. Assay used: immunoSEQ multiplex PCR; TCRdb lists only in-frame clones, some missing. The table has about 140,000 clones, roughly 90% seen once. The material sequenced was peripheral blood, taken on day 0 of AZD1222 vaccination. All receptors derive from an adult in good health.

A word on this clone: Other DNA sequences within the sample encode an identical CDR3. This sequence joins TRBV5-1 and TRBJ2-2; D unclear. Germline V CDR1 and CDR2: SGHRS, YFSETQ. The CDR3 is 11 residues long. V was pared by 4 bases and J by 2 bases, with 0 bases between. CDR3 sequence: CASSNTGELFF. The CDR3 bases are TGCGCCAGCAGCAACACCGGGGAGCTGTTTTTT.

The chain has TRBV28 and TRBJ1-2, with a possible D match to TRBD1 (6 bases). Germline lookup yields CDR1 MDHEN and CDR2 SYDVKM. The CDR3 runs to 10 residues. V dropped 8 bases and J dropped 14 bases, with 15 bases sitting between them. This chain's CDR3 is CASGYRVQTF. CDR3 sequence (DNA): TGTGCCAGCGGGTACAGGGTTCAAACCTTC.

J is TRBJ2-1 and V is TRBV2; TRBD2 is a possible D gene (6 bases). V lost 10 bases, J lost 9 bases, and 16 bases lay in between. Germline-derived CDR1 and CDR2 are SNHLY and FYNNEI. The CDR3 sequence is 12 residues long. The chain's CDR3 is CATRTTGVEQFF. Written as DNA, the CDR3 is TGTGCCACCAGGACAACGGGGGTTGAGCAGTTCTTC.

The rearrangement joins TRBV3-1 (or the pseudogene TRBV3-2) to TRBJ1-1, with a tentative D call TRBD1 (5 bases). Trimming removed 4 bases from V and 4 bases from J, with 10 bases in between. The CDR3 has 13 amino acids. Germline V gives CDR1 LGHDT, CDR2 YNNKEL (reference sequence). The CDR3 protein is CASSPREGTEAFF. DNA for the CDR3: TGTGCCAGCAGCCCCAGGGAAGGCACTGAAGCTTTCTTT.

The chain couples TRBV6-1 to TRBJ1-1; the D is unclear. The CDR3 consists of 16 residues. V dropped 3 bases and J dropped 2 bases, with 16 bases sitting between them. CDR1 and CDR2 (germline): MNHNS, SASEGT. Here the CDR3 DNA reads TGTGCCAGCAGTGAGAGCCCGGGATTCCGAAACACTGAAGCTTTCTTT. Translation gives CASSESPGFRNTEAFF.

This clone was detected a few times. The chain uses TRBV5-1 and TRBJ1-1; perhaps TRBD1 as D (5 bases). This CDR3 is built from 15 residues. The V end was cut by 7 bases, the J end by 1 base, with 17 bases between. Germline V gene lookup returns CDR1 SGHRS and CDR2 YFSETQ. The CDR3 loop reads CASANWGMRNTEAFF. CDR3 nucleotide sequence: TGCGCCAGCGCCAATTGGGGGATGAGGAACACTGAAGCTTTCTTT.

The chain recombines TRBV3-1 (or the pseudogene TRBV3-2) with TRBJ1-5; tentative D call: TRBD1 (5 bases). With 4 bases removed from V and 2 bases from J, the gap between germline ends came to 6 bases. This CDR3 comprises 13 residues. From germline, CDR1 is LGHDT and CDR2 YNNKEL (reference sequence). CDR3 sequence reads: CASSRGGNQPQHF. The CDR3 DNA reads as TGTGCCAGCAGCCGGGGGGGCAATCAGCCCCAGCATTTT.

The V and J genes are TRBV28 and TRBJ2-2; maybe TRBD2 (6 bases). The CDR3 runs to 14 residues. Trimming pared 8 bases from V and 3 bases from J, leaving 13 bases between. Per the germline V gene, CDR1 is MDHEN and CDR2 is SYDVKM. The CDR3 DNA follows: TGTGCCAGCGGGGGGACTGGGGACACCGGGGAGCTGTTTTTT. Translation: CASGGTGDTGELFF.